A selection of T cell receptor beta chains follows, all from one sample in a study of blood T cell repertoires in COVID-19. Data came from immunoSEQ multiplex PCR; TCRdb stores just in-frame clones and leaves some out. The sample consists of 25,000 to 35,000 clones, around 72% of them appearing once. The material sequenced was peripheral blood. The receptors were gathered from a boy aged 2 to 10 with active or convalescent COVID-19. Each CDR3 is given with its conserved first and last residue. The D gene is left open where the match is weak. The size of a clone is reported for some rows only, either as once, few or many, or as a class for expanded clones.

v_call	j_call	clone_size	d_call	cdr3_aa	cdr3_nt
TRBV6-5	TRBJ2-5	.	.	CASRPGGLGQETQYF	TGTGCCAGCAGACCAGGGGGGTTGGGACAAGAGACCCAGTACTTC
TRBV5-1	TRBJ2-7	.	TRBD1	CASRPDRDHYEQYF	TGCGCCAGCAGACCGGACAGGGATCACTACGAGCAGTACTTC
TRBV5-6	TRBJ2-1	.	TRBD2	CASSIGLAGGKLYNEQFF	TGTGCCAGCAGCATCGGACTAGCGGGAGGGAAATTGTACAATGAGCAGTTCTTC
TRBV18	TRBJ1-6	.	.	CASSQQGTSPLHF	TGTGCCAGCTCTCAACAGGGTACATCACCCCTCCACTTT
TRBV28	TRBJ1-2	.	.	CASRPPGTNGYTF	TGTGCCAGCAGGCCCCCCGGGACAAATGGCTACACCTTC
TRBV10-2	TRBJ1-2	few	TRBD1	CASSVGTGGRYGYTF	TGCGCCAGCAGTGTCGGGACAGGGGGTCGCTATGGCTACACCTTC
TRBV25-1	TRBJ2-2	.	.	CASRGWGPTGELFF	TGTGCCAGCAGGGGTTGGGGGCCCACCGGGGAGCTGTTTTTT
TRBV20-1	TRBJ2-5	many	.	CSARAGETQYF	TGCAGTGCTAGAGCCGGTGAGACCCAGTACTTC
TRBV2	TRBJ2-1	.	.	CASSRDSSYNEQFF	TGTGCCAGCAGTCGAGACAGCTCCTACAATGAGCAGTTCTTC
TRBV27	TRBJ2-2	.	.	CASSMAPGTGELFF	TGTGCCAGCAGCATGGCACCCGGGACCGGGGAGCTGTTTTTT
TRBV3-1/TRBV3-2	TRBJ2-2	.	TRBD2	CASSQGIGRASYTGELFF	TGTGCCAGCAGCCAAGGAATAGGGAGGGCATCGTACACCGGGGAGCTGTTTTTT
TRBV21-1	TRBJ2-5	once	.	CASSKVREGETQYF	TGTGCCAGCAGCAAAGTCCGTGAGGGAGAGACCCAGTACTTC
TRBV7-2	TRBJ1-3	.	.	CASSLVGAGPGNTIYF	TGTGCCAGCAGCTTAGTAGGTGCAGGCCCGGGAAACACCATATATTTT
TRBV7-9	TRBJ2-7	.	TRBD1	CASSLEDWDRGYEQYF	TGTGCCAGCAGCTTAGAGGACTGGGACAGGGGCTACGAGCAGTACTTC
TRBV10-3	TRBJ2-7	many	TRBD1	CAISALGQNSYEQYF	TGTGCCATCAGTGCCCTGGGACAGAACTCCTACGAGCAGTACTTC
TRBV6-5	TRBJ1-2	.	.	CASSPQREGRGYTF	TGTGCCAGCAGCCCGCAACGGGAAGGTCGTGGCTACACCTTC
TRBV5-6	TRBJ2-1	.	.	CASSPRMYNEQFF	TGTGCCAGCAGCCCGAGAATGTATAATGAGCAGTTCTTC
TRBV7-9	TRBJ2-1	.	TRBD1	CASSSRGPTYNEQFF	TGTGCCAGCAGCTCCAGGGGGCCGACCTACAATGAGCAGTTCTTC
TRBV27	TRBJ2-5	.	TRBD1	CASRQGAGETQYF	TGTGCCAGCCGACAGGGGGCAGGGGAGACCCAGTACTTC
TRBV7-3	TRBJ2-3	.	TRBD1	CASSRDSSTDTQYF	TGTGCCAGCAGCCGGGACAGTTCCACAGATACGCAGTATTTT
TRBV30	TRBJ2-1	.	.	CAWSVQGVLHEQFF	TGTGCCTGGAGTGTACAAGGGGTGTTACATGAGCAGTTCTTC
TRBV7-9	TRBJ2-4	.	.	CASSLPPILAKNIQYF	TGTGCCAGCAGCCTACCTCCCATTCTAGCCAAAAACATTCAGTACTTC
TRBV11-2	TRBJ2-5	.	TRBD1	CASSSLALGTVYQETQYF	TGTGCCAGCAGCTCGTTAGCCCTCGGGACAGTGTACCAAGAGACCCAGTACTTC
TRBV7-2	TRBJ1-2	.	.	CASSLLKGYTF	TGTGCCAGCAGCTTATTAAAAGGCTACACCTTC
TRBV7-9	TRBJ2-1	few	TRBD2	CASSQGLAGGPLYNEQFF	TGTGCCAGCAGCCAGGGACTAGCGGGAGGGCCCCTTTACAATGAGCAGTTCTTC
TRBV28	TRBJ1-1	.	.	CASSLRGRTLKNTEAFF	TGTGCCAGCAGCCTCAGGGGCAGAACCTTAAAGAACACTGAAGCTTTCTTT
TRBV7-2	TRBJ2-3	.	.	CASSTSRDTQYF	TGTGCCAGCAGCACTTCCAGGGATACGCAGTATTTT
TRBV28	TRBJ1-1	.	.	CASSLRGASEAFF	TGTGCCAGCAGTTTAAGGGGTGCCTCTGAAGCTTTCTTT
TRBV7-9	TRBJ2-7	.	.	CASSLHATDGYEQYF	TGTGCCAGCAGCCTACACGCTACAGACGGCTACGAGCAGTACTTC